The 7 T cell receptor beta chains in this list originate from one sample, sequenced in a study of blood T cell repertoires in COVID-19. TCRdb keeps only in-frame clones here, not all; method: immunoSEQ multiplex PCR. The sample includes about 300,000 clones, roughly 90% of them seen just once. The sequenced material came from PBMCs or T cells enriched from blood (not recorded which). These receptors were collected from a woman aged 25 to 45 who had recovered from COVID-19.

The chain employs TRBV5-5 and TRBJ1-5; TRBD1 might be the D (6 bases). The V end was cut by 4 bases, the J end by 3 bases, with 14 bases between. The germline V gene encodes CDR1 SGHKS and CDR2 YYEKEE (reference sequence). This CDR3 region has 15 residues. CDR3 sequence (DNA): TGTGCCAGCAGCCCCGACCGGGACAACAATCAGCCCCAGCATTTT. Its translation is CASSPDRDNNQPQHF.

The V call is TRBV29-1, the J call TRBJ1-3; D is ambiguous. The CDR3 is 16 residues long. Deletions cut 2 bases from V and 0 bases from J, with 14 bases between. In germline, CDR1 is SQVTM, CDR2 ANQGSEA. The chain's CDR3 is CSVEWALGSSGNTIYF. DNA for the CDR3: TGCAGCGTTGAATGGGCTTTAGGTAGCTCTGGAAACACCATATATTTT.

The chain links TRBV19 to TRBJ1-3; 9 nucleotides agree with TRBD1. The CDR3 runs 15 residues. The trim removed 9 bases at V and 3 bases at J, leaving 9 bases unmatched. Per the germline V gene, CDR1 is LNHDA and CDR2 is SQIVND (reference sequence). The CDR3 region has the DNA TGTGCCAGCAAAACACAGGGGGCTAGTGGAAACACCATATATTTT. This translates into CASKTQGASGNTIYF.

This chain connects TRBV6-6 to TRBJ1-5; D might be TRBD1 (5 bases). The CDR3 covers 12 residues. CDR1 and CDR2 (germline): MNHNY, SVGAGI (reference sequence). V dropped 8 bases and J dropped 1 base, with 6 bases sitting between them. Written as DNA, the CDR3 is TGTGCCAGCTCAGGGAGCAATCAGCCCCAGCATTTT. This encodes CASSGSNQPQHF.

The rearrangement joins TRBV20-1 to TRBJ2-3, with D perhaps matching TRBD1 (5 bases). V was cut by 6 bases and J by 7 bases, with 11 bases left in between. This CDR3 is 11 amino acids long. The germline V gene has CDR1 DFQATT and CDR2 SNEGSKA (reference sequence). CDR3 sequence: CSATDRNTQYF. The CDR3 region has the DNA TGCAGTGCCACAGACAGAAATACGCAGTATTTT.

The chain is built from TRBV5-1 and TRBJ2-5, with 7 nucleotides matching TRBD2. J gave up 5 bases and V 3 bases, and 7 bases lay outside the gene matches. The length of the CDR3 is 14 residues. Germline values: CDR1 SGHRS, CDR2 YFSETQ. Here the CDR3 DNA reads TGCGCCAGCAGCTGGCTTCCGGGAGGTGAGACCCAGTACTTC. Translation gives CASSWLPGGETQYF.

CDR3 protein: CAWSRQGGSNQPQHF. The CDR3 DNA follows: TGTGCCTGGAGTAGACAGGGGGGGAGCAATCAGCCCCAGCATTTT. The gene calls are TRBV30 and TRBJ1-5; 9 bases fit TRBD1. The germline V gene has CDR1 GTSNPN and CDR2 SVGIG (reference sequence). The CDR3 extends over 15 amino acids. The trim removed 2 bases at V and 1 base at J, leaving 3 bases unmatched.